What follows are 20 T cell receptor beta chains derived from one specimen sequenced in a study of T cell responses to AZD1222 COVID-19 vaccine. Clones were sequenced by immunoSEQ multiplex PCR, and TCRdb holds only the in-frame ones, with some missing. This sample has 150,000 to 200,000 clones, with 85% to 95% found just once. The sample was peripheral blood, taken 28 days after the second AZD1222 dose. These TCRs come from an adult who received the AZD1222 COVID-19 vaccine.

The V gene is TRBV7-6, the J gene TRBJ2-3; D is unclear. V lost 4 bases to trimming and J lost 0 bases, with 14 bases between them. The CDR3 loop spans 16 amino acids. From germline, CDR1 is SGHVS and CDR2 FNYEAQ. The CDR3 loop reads CASSSQAVTSTDTQYF. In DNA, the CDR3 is TGTGCCAGCAGCTCCCAGGCCGTGACTAGCACAGATACGCAGTATTTT.

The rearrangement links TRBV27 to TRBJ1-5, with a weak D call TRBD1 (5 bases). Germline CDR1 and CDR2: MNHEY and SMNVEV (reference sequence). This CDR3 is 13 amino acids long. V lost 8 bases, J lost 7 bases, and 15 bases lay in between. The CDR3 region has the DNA TGTGCCAGCGGGGAACGGGGCGGCCAGCCCCAGCATTTT. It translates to CASGERGGQPQHF.

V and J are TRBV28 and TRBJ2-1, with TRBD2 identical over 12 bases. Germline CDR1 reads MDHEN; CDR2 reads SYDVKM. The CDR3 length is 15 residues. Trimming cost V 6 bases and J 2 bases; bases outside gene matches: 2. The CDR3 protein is CASRRTSGAYNEQFF. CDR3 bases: TGTGCCAGCAGAAGGACTAGCGGGGCCTACAATGAGCAGTTCTTC.

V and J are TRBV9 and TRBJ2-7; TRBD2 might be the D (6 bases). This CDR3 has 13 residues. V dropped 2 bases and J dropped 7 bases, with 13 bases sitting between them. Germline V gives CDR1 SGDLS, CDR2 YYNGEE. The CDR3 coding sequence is TGTGCCAGCAGCGTGGGGGGAGCGTGGGAGCAGTACTTC. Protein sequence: CASSVGGAWEQYF.

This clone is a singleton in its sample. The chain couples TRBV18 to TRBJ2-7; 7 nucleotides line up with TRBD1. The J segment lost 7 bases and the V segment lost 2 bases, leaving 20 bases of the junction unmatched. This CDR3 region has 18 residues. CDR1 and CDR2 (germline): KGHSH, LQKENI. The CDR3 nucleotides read TGTGCCAGCTCACCAATTCTCGGGACAGCGGCTAGTGGAGCGGAGCAGTACTTC. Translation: CASSPILGTAASGAEQYF.

The CDR3 DNA reads as TGCGCCAGCAGCTTGGCCAGGGGGCTAGCGGGAGTAGCGAATGAGCAGTTCTTC. It encodes CASSLARGLAGVANEQFF. The gene calls are TRBV5-1 and TRBJ2-1, with 10 bases fitting TRBD2. Germline loops: CDR1 SGHRS, CDR2 YFSETQ. V shed 0 bases, J shed 7 bases, and the junction held 13 bases outside the gene matches. The CDR3 is 18 residues long.

The DNA for the CDR3 is TGTGCCAGCAGCCCACAGACAGGGAAACCCTACAATGAGCAGTTCTTC. Translated: CASSPQTGKPYNEQFF. The V gene is TRBV13, the J gene TRBJ2-1, with 7 bases matching TRBD1. CDR3 length equals 16 residues. Germline-derived CDR1 and CDR2 are PRHDT and FYEKMQ (reference sequence). V lost 5 bases, J lost 2 bases, and 9 bases stayed unmatched.

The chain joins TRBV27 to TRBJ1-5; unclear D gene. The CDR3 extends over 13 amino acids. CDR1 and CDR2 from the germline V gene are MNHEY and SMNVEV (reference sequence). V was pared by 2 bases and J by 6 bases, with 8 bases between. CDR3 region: CASSLKGGQPQHF. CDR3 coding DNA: TGTGCCAGCAGTTTAAAAGGAGGTCAGCCCCAGCATTTT.

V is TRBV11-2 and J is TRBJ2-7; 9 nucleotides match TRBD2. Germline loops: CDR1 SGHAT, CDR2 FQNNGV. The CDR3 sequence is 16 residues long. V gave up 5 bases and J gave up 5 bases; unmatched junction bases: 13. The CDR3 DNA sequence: TGTGCCAGCAGCCAGCTTAGCGGGAGAGCGAACAACGAGCAGTACTTC. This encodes CASSQLSGRANNEQYF.

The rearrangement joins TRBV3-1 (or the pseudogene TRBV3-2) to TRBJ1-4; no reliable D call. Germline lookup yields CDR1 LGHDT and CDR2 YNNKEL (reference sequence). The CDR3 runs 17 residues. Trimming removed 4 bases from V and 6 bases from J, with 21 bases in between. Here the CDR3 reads CASSPQRTSGSHEKLFF. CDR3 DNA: TGTGCCAGCAGCCCACAGAGGACTAGCGGGAGCCATGAAAAACTGTTTTTT.

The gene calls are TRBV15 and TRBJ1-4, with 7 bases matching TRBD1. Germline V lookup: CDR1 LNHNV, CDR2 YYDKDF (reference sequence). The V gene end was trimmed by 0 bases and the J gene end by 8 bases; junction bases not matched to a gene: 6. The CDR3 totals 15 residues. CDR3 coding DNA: TGTGCCACCAGCAGAGATCAGGGGGGTTCCGAAAAACTGTTTTTT. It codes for CATSRDQGGSEKLFF.

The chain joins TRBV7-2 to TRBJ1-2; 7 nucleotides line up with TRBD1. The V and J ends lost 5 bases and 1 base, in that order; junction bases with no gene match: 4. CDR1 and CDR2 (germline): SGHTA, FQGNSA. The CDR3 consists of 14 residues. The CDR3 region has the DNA TGTGCCAGCAGCCCCTGGGACAGTAACTATGGCTACACCTTC. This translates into CASSPWDSNYGYTF. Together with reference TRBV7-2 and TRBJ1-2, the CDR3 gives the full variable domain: GAGVSQSPSNKVTEKGKDVELRCDPISGHTALYWYRQSLGQGLEFLIYFQGNSAPDKSGLPSDRFSAERTGGSVSTLTIQRTQQEDSAVYLCASSPWDSNYGYTFGSGTRLTVV.

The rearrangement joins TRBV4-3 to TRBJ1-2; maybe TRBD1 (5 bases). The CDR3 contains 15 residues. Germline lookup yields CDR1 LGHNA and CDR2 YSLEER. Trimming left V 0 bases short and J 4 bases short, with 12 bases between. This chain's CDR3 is CASSQERAGTYGYTF. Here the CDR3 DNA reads TGCGCCAGCAGCCAAGAACGTGCAGGGACCTATGGCTACACCTTC.

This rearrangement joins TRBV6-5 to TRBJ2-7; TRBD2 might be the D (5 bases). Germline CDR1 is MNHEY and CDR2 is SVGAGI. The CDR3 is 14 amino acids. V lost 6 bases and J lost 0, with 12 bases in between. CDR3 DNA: TGTGCCAGCAGCCCCGGACTTAACTCCTACGAGCAGTACTTC. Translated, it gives CASSPGLNSYEQYF.

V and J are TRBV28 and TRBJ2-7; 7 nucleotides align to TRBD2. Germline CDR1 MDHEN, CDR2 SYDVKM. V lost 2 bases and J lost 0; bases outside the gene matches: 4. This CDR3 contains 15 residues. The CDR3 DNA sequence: TGTGCCAGCAGTTTAGGGGGGGGTAGCTCCTACGAGCAGTACTTC. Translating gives CASSLGGGSSYEQYF.

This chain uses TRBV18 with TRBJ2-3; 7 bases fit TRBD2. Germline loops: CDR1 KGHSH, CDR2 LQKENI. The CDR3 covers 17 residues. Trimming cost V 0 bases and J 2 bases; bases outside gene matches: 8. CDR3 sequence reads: CASSPPTGGSITDTQYF. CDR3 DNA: TGTGCCAGCTCACCACCGACGGGGGGATCAATCACAGATACGCAGTATTTT.

The CDR3 sequence: CASSTQGRQETQYF. CDR3 sequence (DNA): TGTGCCAGCAGCACCCAGGGACGGCAAGAGACCCAGTACTTC. V gene TRBV7-2 combines with J gene TRBJ2-5; tentatively, D is TRBD1 or TRBD2 (5 bases each). The germline CDR1 and CDR2 sequences are SGHTA and FQGNSA. Trimming took off 5 bases at V and 2 bases at J, with 12 bases between the two ends. The CDR3 covers 14 residues.

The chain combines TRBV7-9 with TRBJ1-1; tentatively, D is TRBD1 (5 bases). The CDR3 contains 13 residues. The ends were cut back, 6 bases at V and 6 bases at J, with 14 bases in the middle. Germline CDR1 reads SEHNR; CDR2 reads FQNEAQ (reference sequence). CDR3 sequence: CASRRGGYAEAFF. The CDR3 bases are TGTGCCAGCAGGAGGGGAGGTTACGCTGAAGCTTTCTTT.

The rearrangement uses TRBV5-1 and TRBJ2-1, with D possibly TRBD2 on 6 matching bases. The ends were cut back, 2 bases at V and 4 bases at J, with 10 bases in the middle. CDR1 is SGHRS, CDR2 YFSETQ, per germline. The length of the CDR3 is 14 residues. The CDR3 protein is CASSLGGEYNEQFF. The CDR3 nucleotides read TGCGCCAGCAGCTTAGGAGGGGAATACAATGAGCAGTTCTTC. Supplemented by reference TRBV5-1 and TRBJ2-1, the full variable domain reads KAGVTQTPRYLIKTRGQQVTLSCSPISGHRSVSWYQQTPGQGLQFLFEYFSETQRNKGNFPGRFSGRQFSNSRSEMNVSTLELGDSALYLCASSLGGEYNEQFFGPGTRLTVL.

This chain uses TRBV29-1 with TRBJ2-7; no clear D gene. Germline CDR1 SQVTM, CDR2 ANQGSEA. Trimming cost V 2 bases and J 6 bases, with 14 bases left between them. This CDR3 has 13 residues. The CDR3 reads CSVEIAPLPEQYF. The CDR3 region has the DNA TGCAGCGTTGAAATAGCCCCCCTCCCCGAGCAGTACTTC.